This section outlines one T cell receptor beta chain sequence together with its context. The limits of the CDR3 on the DNA are not certain, so only TCRdb's listed CDR3 is given. The CDR3 spans 15 residues, counting both ends. Germline V gene data show CDR1 as SGHKS and CDR2 as YYEKEE (reference sequence). This sample was taken from a study of tumor-infiltrating lymphocytes in oesophageal squamous cell carcinoma. MiXCR, applied by TCRdb to the PCR reads, yields one record per CDR3 protein. The data hold approximately 20,000 distinct CDR3 sequences, with around 40% observed a single time. The sample taken for sequencing was esophageal tumor tissue. The V call is TRBV5-5, the J call TRBJ2-6; the D call of TRBD1 is as the table states it, not checked on the DNA. The source of this sequence is a male donor with esophageal squamous cell carcinoma. CDR3 sequence reads: CASKNRDGFWLHLRF.